The 26 T cell receptor beta chains presented below share a single source sample, sequenced in a study of CD8 T cells in ankylosing spondylitis. Using its own MiXCR run on the 5' RACE reads, TCRdb lists one record per CDR3 protein. The table shows about 130,000 distinct CDR3 sequences, with approximately 7.3% occurring only once. Material for sequencing was blood, either unsorted or a sorted T cell fraction (not recorded which). The receptors originated from a female donor with ankylosing spondylitis or in good health (not recorded which).

The V gene is TRBV27, the J gene TRBJ1-5; D is perhaps TRBD1 (5 bases). Trimming took 3 bases from V and 11 from J, leaving 17 bases between them. This CDR3 contains 14 residues. Germline assignment: CDR1 MNHEY and CDR2 SMNVEV (reference sequence). CDR3 in DNA: TGTGCCAGCAGTTTGGGGCAGGGCCCAATGACCCAGCATTTT. It encodes CASSLGQGPMTQHF.

This clonotype was observed many times. The rearrangement links TRBV5-1 to TRBJ2-2; 7 bases line up with TRBD1. CDR3 size: 18 residues. The V segment lost 3 bases and the J segment 0 bases; nucleotides outside the gene matches: 11. Germline V gene data show CDR1 as SGHRS and CDR2 as YFSETQ. CDR3 sequence (DNA): TGCGCCAGCAGCTCCCCGACAGGGCCCCCCACGAACACCGGGGAGCTGTTTTTT. Amino acid sequence: CASSSPTGPPTNTGELFF.

This clonotype came up once. This sequence may be a read error, since a much larger clone differs from it by one base. V and J are TRBV29-1 and TRBJ2-2; 12 nucleotides line up with TRBD2. The germline V gene encodes CDR1 SQVTM and CDR2 ANQGSEA. This CDR3 contains 15 residues. The CDR3 DNA sequence: TGCGGCGTTGAAGGGGGGACTAGCGGGTCGGGGGAGCTGTTTTTT. Translated: CGVEGGTSGSGELFF.

Many counts were recorded for this clonotype. The chain uses TRBV18 and TRBJ1-2; D remains ambiguous. The CDR3 runs 14 residues. V lost 3 bases and J lost 0, with 8 bases in between. Looked up from germline, CDR1 is KGHSH and CDR2 is LQKENI. CDR3 DNA sequence: TGTGCCAGCTCACCCGGAGGATCTAACTATGGCTACACCTTC. It encodes CASSPGGSNYGYTF. Filled out from reference TRBV18 and TRBJ1-2, the complete variable domain reads NAGVMQNPRHLVRRRGQEARLRCSPMKGHSHVYWYRQLPEEGLKFMVYLQKENIIDESGMPKERFSAEFPKEGPSILRIQQVVRGDSAAYFCASSPGGSNYGYTFGSGTRLTVV.

This clonotype was observed at least ten times. The junction differs from germline at one of its ends, possibly a read error. The chain has TRBV12-3 or TRBV12-4 and TRBJ2-1, with 11 bases identical to TRBD2. The CDR3 spans 15 residues. This CDR3 is CASSVAGGPYNEQFF. The CDR3 DNA sequence: TGTGCCAGCAGTGTAGCGGGGGGGCCCTACAATGAGCAGTTCTTC.

This clonotype appeared a single time. The chain links TRBV20-1 to TRBJ2-7, with D possibly called TRBD1 or TRBD2 (5 bases each). The CDR3 runs 14 residues. Trimming removed 5 bases from V and 4 bases from J, with 18 bases in between. Germline values: CDR1 DFQATT, CDR2 SNEGSKA (reference sequence). The CDR3 protein is CSARSGTVVYEQYF. The CDR3 nucleotides are TGCAGTGCTCGTTCCGGGACGGTTGTTTACGAGCAGTACTTC.

The chain joins TRBV10-1 to TRBJ2-7; D remains unclear. The germline CDR1 and CDR2 sequences are WNHNN and SYGVQD (reference sequence). The CDR3 extends over 15 amino acids. Trimming removed 4 bases at V and 0 bases at J, with 13 bases between. This CDR3 is CASSVYRRTSYEQYF. CDR3 bases: TGCGCCAGCAGTGTGTACAGAAGAACCTCCTACGAGCAGTACTTC.

The gene calls are TRBV7-2 and TRBJ1-1, with D possibly being TRBD1 (6 bases). Trimming removed 5 bases at V and 8 bases at J, with 33 bases between. The CDR3 totals 19 residues. Germline CDR1 and CDR2: SGHTA and FQGNSA. The CDR3 protein is CASSLWGWQGYRAGPEAFF. Here the CDR3 DNA reads TGTGCCAGCAGCCTATGGGGCTGGCAGGGGTACAGGGCGGGACCCGAAGCTTTCTTT.

This clonotype showed up many times. The chain carries TRBV12-3 or TRBV12-4 and TRBJ2-1, with a tentative D call TRBD1 (5 bases). The V gene lost 1 base and the J gene lost 5 bases, with 9 bases spanning the gap. The CDR3 extends over 14 amino acids. This CDR3 is CASSLGTLNNEQFF. CDR3 bases: TGTGCCAGCAGTTTAGGGACACTCAACAATGAGCAGTTCTTC.

The sample holds many counts of this clonotype. V usage is TRBV12-3 or TRBV12-4 and J usage is TRBJ1-1; a weak D match, TRBD1 (5 bases). There are 14 residues in the CDR3. V was clipped by 2 bases and J by 1 base, with 8 bases between them. The CDR3 nucleotides are TGTGCCAGCAGTTTAAGGACAAAGAACACTGAAGCTTTCTTT. This codes for CASSLRTKNTEAFF.

This clonotype was counted between two and nine times. V and J are TRBV7-6 and TRBJ1-1, with TRBD1 matching 9 bases. Germline CDR1 SGHVS, CDR2 FNYEAQ. Trimming removed 6 bases from V and 1 base from J; junction bases left unmatched: 9. The CDR3 is 16 amino acids. CDR3 sequence: CASSSWGTGRNTEAFF. The CDR3 region has the DNA TGTGCCAGCAGTTCCTGGGGGACAGGGCGGAACACTGAAGCTTTCTTT.

In this sample, this clonotype turned up many times. The V call is TRBV20-1, the J call TRBJ2-5; D is uncertain. The V and J ends lost 0 bases and 0 bases respectively, with 5 bases between them. The germline V gene has CDR1 DFQATT and CDR2 SNEGSKA (reference sequence). The CDR3 extends over 13 amino acids. The CDR3 here is CSARELNQETQYF. The CDR3 DNA follows: TGCAGTGCTAGAGAGTTAAACCAAGAGACCCAGTACTTC.

This clonotype was observed many times. This rearrangement joins TRBV11-2 to TRBJ2-3, with D perhaps TRBD2 (6 bases). V lost 3 bases and J lost 6, with 28 bases in between. The germline CDR1 and CDR2 sequences are SGHAT and FQNNGV. The CDR3 contains 19 residues. The CDR3 sequence is CASSFLLEGGSFGGDTQYF. The CDR3, as DNA: TGTGCCAGCAGCTTTCTCTTAGAGGGCGGATCCTTTGGGGGGGATACGCAGTATTTT.

In its sample, this clonotype was seen a few times. The chain links TRBV7-2 to TRBJ2-1; 7 positions match TRBD2. The CDR3 is 14 amino acids. Germline-derived CDR1 and CDR2 are SGHTA and FQGNSA. V shed 1 base and J 9 bases; nucleotides not matched to a gene: 6. CDR3 sequence reads: CASSLVISGGEQFF. DNA for the CDR3: TGTGCCAGCAGCTTAGTTATCTCGGGGGGTGAGCAGTTCTTC. The complete variable domain, with remaining parts taken from reference TRBV7-2 and TRBJ2-1, reads GAGVSQSPSNKVTEKGKDVELRCDPISGHTALYWYRQSLGQGLEFLIYFQGNSAPDKSGLPSDRFSAERTGGSVSTLTIQRTQQEDSAVYLCASSLVISGGEQFFGPGTRLTVL.

This clonotype was observed at least ten times. The chain links TRBV11-2 to TRBJ2-1; D not certain. Germline V gene sequence: CDR1 SGHAT, CDR2 FQNNGV. The CDR3 loop spans 14 amino acids. Trimming left V 3 bases short and J 5 bases short, with 11 bases between. The CDR3 sequence: CASSFFATDNEQFF. DNA of the CDR3: TGTGCCAGCAGCTTCTTCGCGACCGACAATGAGCAGTTCTTC.

This clonotype was picked up many times. The chain recombines TRBV18 with TRBJ1-1; D ambiguous. V was trimmed by 3 bases and J by 10 bases, leaving 12 bases between them. In germline, CDR1 is KGHSH, CDR2 LQKENI. The CDR3 is 12 residues long. The CDR3 sequence: CASSPLEGPAFF. The CDR3 nucleotides read TGTGCCAGCTCACCCCTGGAGGGCCCAGCTTTCTTT.

The table lists this clonotype with many counts. The genes are TRBV20-1 and TRBJ2-5; D not certain. V was pared by 5 bases and J by 0 bases, with 7 bases between. Per germline, CDR1 DFQATT and CDR2 SNEGSKA (reference sequence). The CDR3 sequence is 12 residues long. The CDR3 here is CSADPHQETQYF. DNA for the CDR3: TGCAGTGCTGACCCCCACCAAGAGACCCAGTACTTC.

This clonotype has at least ten counts. The V call is TRBV7-6, the J call TRBJ1-3; a possible D gene is TRBD1 (5 bases). Trimming took 0 bases from V and 4 from J, leaving 10 bases between them. The CDR3 runs 15 residues. The germline V gene has CDR1 SGHVS and CDR2 FNYEAQ. The CDR3 spells CASSLAGTRGNTIYF. DNA for the CDR3: TGTGCCAGCAGCTTAGCCGGGACTAGAGGAAACACCATATATTTT.

This clonotype was recorded at least ten times. The CDR3 loop reads CASSFGGHNEQFF. Written as DNA, the CDR3 is TGCGCCAGCAGCTTTGGGGGCCACAATGAGCAGTTCTTC. J is TRBJ2-1 and V is TRBV5-1, with D perhaps matching TRBD1 (6 bases). Trimming stripped 2 bases from V and 5 bases from J, with 8 bases between. The CDR3 consists of 13 residues. Germline lookup yields CDR1 SGHRS and CDR2 YFSETQ.

This clonotype was detected many times. This chain links TRBV7-2 with TRBJ1-1; D is uncertain. Germline lookup yields CDR1 SGHTA and CDR2 FQGNSA. V was pared by 1 base and J by 8 bases, with 8 bases between. This CDR3 region has 12 residues. The CDR3 DNA reads as TGTGCCAGCAGCTTAGTCCATCCCGAAGCTTTCTTT. The encoded protein is CASSLVHPEAFF.

This clonotype was seen ten or more times. CDR3 sequence (DNA): TGTGCCAGCAGCTTTCCAGTCGAAGAGACCCAGTACTTC. This encodes CASSFPVEETQYF. This rearrangement joins TRBV7-9 to TRBJ2-5, with D unclear. The CDR3 has 13 residues. The V end lost 3 bases, the J end lost 3 bases, and 8 bases lay between the germline ends. The germline V gene encodes CDR1 SEHNR and CDR2 FQNEAQ (reference sequence).

This clonotype was counted many times. V and J are TRBV7-9 and TRBJ2-2; D call uncertain. Trimming took off 5 bases at V and 4 bases at J, with 11 bases between the two ends. Germline CDR1 reads SEHNR; CDR2 reads FQNEAQ (reference sequence). The CDR3 is 14 residues long. The CDR3 spells CASSPVWGTGELFF. The CDR3 bases are TGTGCCAGCAGCCCAGTTTGGGGCACCGGGGAGCTGTTTTTT.

This clonotype has a count of ten or more. The chain combines TRBV3-1 with TRBJ2-7; a possible D gene is TRBD1 (6 bases). Germline V gives CDR1 LGHDT, CDR2 YNNKEL (reference sequence). V was pared by 8 bases and J by 2 bases, with 10 bases between. This CDR3 has 12 residues. CDR3 bases: TGTGCCAGCGGGGGCCTACCCTACGAGCAGTACTTC. Protein product: CASGGLPYEQYF.

In this sample, this clonotype turned up many times. The DNA for the CDR3 is TGCGCCAGCAGCCAAGGAATCCGGGGCGGGGGCGGGGAGCTGTTTTTT. Translated: CASSQGIRGGGGELFF. This sequence joins TRBV4-1 and TRBJ2-2, with 7 nucleotides matching TRBD2. The CDR3 is 16 amino acids. Trimming cost V 1 base and J 7 bases; bases outside gene matches: 9. CDR1 MGHRA and CDR2 YSYEKL come from the germline V gene.

There are many counts of this clonotype. The rearrangement joins TRBV20-1 to TRBJ2-1, with TRBD2 matching 7 bases. Trimming cost V 6 bases and J 7 bases; bases outside gene matches: 6. This CDR3 has 12 amino acids. Germline CDR1 reads DFQATT; CDR2 reads SNEGSKA (reference sequence). CDR3 in DNA: TGCAGTGCCTCGGCGCGGGAGAATGAGCAGTTCTTC. This encodes CSASARENEQFF.

This clonotype was detected ten times or more. The V gene is TRBV3-1, the J gene TRBJ2-1; D may correspond to TRBD1 or TRBD2 (6 bases each). The V end lost 3 bases, the J end lost 8 bases, and 17 bases lay between the germline ends. CDR3 size: 15 residues. Germline CDR1 and CDR2: LGHDT and YNNKEL (reference sequence). CDR3 sequence: CASSQKGGRFHEQFF. The CDR3 DNA reads TGTGCCAGCAGCCAGAAGGGGGGCCGTTTCCATGAGCAGTTCTTC.